One and the same sample provided the 14 T cell receptor beta chains below, sequenced in a study of T cell repertoires in ileal Crohn's disease. Sequencing was performed with immunoSEQ multiplex PCR; in TCRdb, only in-frame clones are kept and a portion is missing. The table records some 3,000 clones, roughly three quarters of them present only once. Time point described: inflamed ileum from the surgical specimen. The source material was ileal tissue. Every receptor here comes from an adult with Crohn's disease.

The chain is built from TRBV7-2 and TRBJ2-5, with D tentatively TRBD2 (6 bases). The germline V and J ends were trimmed by 0 bases and 5 bases, with 19 bases remaining between them. Germline assignment: CDR1 SGHTA and CDR2 FQGNSA. The CDR3 spans 17 residues. CDR3 region: CASSLAYRVGGGETQYF. The CDR3 nucleotides are TGTGCCAGCAGCTTAGCCTATAGGGTCGGTGGAGGGGAGACCCAGTACTTC. The whole variable domain, remainder taken from reference TRBV7-2 and TRBJ2-5, is GAGVSQSPSNKVTEKGKDVELRCDPISGHTALYWYRQSLGQGLEFLIYFQGNSAPDKSGLPSDRFSAERTGGSVSTLTIQRTQQEDSAVYLCASSLAYRVGGGETQYFGPGTRLLVL.

The J gene is TRBJ2-7, the V gene TRBV27, with D possibly being TRBD1 or TRBD2 (5 bases each). Germline values: CDR1 MNHEY, CDR2 SMNVEV (reference sequence). The CDR3 has 14 residues. V was pared by 9 bases and J by 2 bases, with 17 bases between. The CDR3 DNA reads TGTGCCAGTTCCAGGGACGGAAATCCCTACGAGCAGTACTTC. This sequence encodes CASSRDGNPYEQYF.

This sequence joins TRBV30 and TRBJ2-3, with D possibly matching TRBD2 (5 bases). CDR3 length equals 13 residues. Germline CDR1 is GTSNPN and CDR2 is SVGIG (reference sequence). This chain's CDR3 is CAILGQLTDTQYF. The CDR3 DNA sequence: TGTGCGATACTAGGGCAGTTGACAGATACGCAGTATTTT.

The chain has TRBV7-9 and TRBJ2-3, with TRBD1 matching over 8 bases. CDR3 length: 16 residues. V shed 4 bases and J 3 bases; nucleotides not matched to a gene: 9. Germline V gene data show CDR1 as SEHNR and CDR2 as FQNEAQ (reference sequence). The CDR3 loop reads CASSSKRTGLTDTQYF. DNA for the CDR3: TGTGCCAGCAGCTCAAAAAGGACAGGGCTGACAGATACGCAGTATTTT.

The rearrangement links TRBV4-3 to TRBJ2-2; the match to TRBD1 covers 7 bases. The CDR3 totals 17 residues. Germline V gene lookup returns CDR1 LGHNA and CDR2 YSLEER. J gave up 4 bases and V 0 bases, and 8 bases lay outside the gene matches. The CDR3 DNA reads TGCGCCAGCAGCCAAGACTCTCACAGGGGATTCACCGGGGAGCTGTTTTTT. It is translated as CASSQDSHRGFTGELFF.

The gene calls are TRBV7-8 and TRBJ1-5; no clear D. Germline CDR1 is SGHVS and CDR2 is FQNEAQ. Trimming left V 5 bases short and J 0 bases short, with 5 bases between. CDR3 size: 13 residues. In DNA, the CDR3 is TGTGCCAGCAGCAAAGATAGCAATCAGCCCCAGCATTTT. The encoded protein is CASSKDSNQPQHF.

V usage is TRBV5-6 and J usage is TRBJ2-7; 11 nucleotides match TRBD2. This CDR3 has 15 residues. Germline V gene sequence: CDR1 SGHDT, CDR2 YYEEEE. With V trimmed by 2 bases and J by 4 bases, 5 bases remained unmatched. The CDR3 loop is CASSLIAGGRYEQYF. The CDR3 nucleotides read TGTGCCAGCAGCTTAATAGCGGGAGGGCGATACGAGCAGTACTTC.

The chain joins TRBV6-1 to TRBJ2-7; 9 bases fit TRBD2. Per germline, CDR1 MNHNS and CDR2 SASEGT. The V and J ends lost 3 bases and 2 bases, in that order; junction bases with no gene match: 8. The CDR3 spans 16 residues. In DNA, the CDR3 is TGTGCCAGCAGTGATCTAGCGGGGTCATGGCCCTACGAGCAGTACTTC. This gives the protein CASSDLAGSWPYEQYF.

V is TRBV7-9 and J is TRBJ2-5; D is perhaps TRBD2 (6 bases). Germline CDR1 and CDR2: SEHNR and FQNEAQ (reference sequence). This CDR3 is built from 15 residues. V lost 2 bases and J lost 4, with 14 bases in between. CDR3 loop: CASSLPSGLLETQYF. The CDR3 nucleotides read TGTGCCAGCAGCTTACCCTCGGGACTTTTAGAGACCCAGTACTTC.

The chain uses TRBV18 and TRBJ2-1; TRBD2 matches at 7 bases. In germline, CDR1 is KGHSH, CDR2 LQKENI. V trimming: 3 bases; J trimming: 7 bases; junction bases outside the gene matches: 9. The CDR3 sequence is 15 residues long. The CDR3 is CASSPQGTKKNEQFF. The CDR3 nucleotides read TGTGCCAGCTCACCCCAAGGGACTAAGAAGAATGAGCAGTTCTTC.

The chain combines TRBV29-1 with TRBJ2-7, with 7 bases fitting TRBD2. The ends lost 7 bases at V and 6 bases at J; junction bases unmatched: 12. Germline-derived CDR1 and CDR2 are SQVTM and ANQGSEA. This CDR3 is built from 13 residues. The CDR3 coding sequence is TGCAGCGCTACTCGTTTGGGGGGGATCGAGCAGTACTTC. It is translated as CSATRLGGIEQYF.

This clone was recorded only once. The chain recombines TRBV27 with TRBJ1-1, with no clear D. This CDR3 is built from 15 residues. CDR1 is MNHEY and CDR2 is SMNVEV in the germline V gene (reference sequence). Trimming shortened V by 1 base and J by 5 bases, and 14 bases separated the two germline ends. In DNA, the CDR3 is TGTGCCAGCAGTTTATACGGGAGTGGCGGGACTGAAGCTTTCTTT. It encodes CASSLYGSGGTEAFF.

The chain is built from TRBV25-1 and TRBJ2-7; 7 bases align to TRBD2. Germline V gene lookup returns CDR1 MGHDK and CDR2 SYGVNS. The CDR3 has 15 residues. V lost 3 bases, J lost 1 base, and 6 bases stayed unmatched. CDR3 sequence reads: CASSDQAGLSYEQYF. The CDR3 bases are TGTGCCAGCAGTGACCAAGCGGGGCTATCCTACGAGCAGTACTTC.

The table lists this clone with a few counts. V usage is TRBV5-1 and J usage is TRBJ2-7; TRBD2 is a possible D gene (6 bases). Per the germline V gene, CDR1 is SGHRS and CDR2 is YFSETQ. The ends were cut back, 1 base at V and 2 bases at J, with 16 bases in the middle. The CDR3 consists of 16 residues. CDR3 sequence reads: CASSLSGVGSAYEQYF. The CDR3, as DNA: TGCGCCAGCAGCTTGTCGGGAGTCGGGAGTGCCTACGAGCAGTACTTC.